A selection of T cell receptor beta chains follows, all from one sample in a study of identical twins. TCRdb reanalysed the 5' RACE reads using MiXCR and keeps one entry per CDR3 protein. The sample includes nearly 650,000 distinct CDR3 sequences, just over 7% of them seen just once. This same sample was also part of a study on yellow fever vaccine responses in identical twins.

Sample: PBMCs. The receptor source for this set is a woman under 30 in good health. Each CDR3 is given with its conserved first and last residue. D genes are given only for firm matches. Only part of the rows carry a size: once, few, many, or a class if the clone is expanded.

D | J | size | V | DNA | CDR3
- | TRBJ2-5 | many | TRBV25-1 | TGTGCCAGCAGTGAATATCAACTGCAAGAGACCCAGTACTTC | CASSEYQLQETQYF
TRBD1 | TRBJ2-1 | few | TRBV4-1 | TGCGCCAGCAGCCAAGGGACAGGGATTAGGCCAACGATCGTCGATGAGCAGTTCTTC | CASSQGTGIRPTIVDEQFF
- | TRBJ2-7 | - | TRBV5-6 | TGTGCCAGCAGCGGGGACGCCTCACAATTCTACGAGCAGTACTTC | CASSGDASQFYEQYF
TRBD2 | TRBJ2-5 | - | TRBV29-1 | TGCAGCGTTGTTGAATTAGCGGGAGGGCCAACCCCCAAGCAGCAAGAGACCCAGTACTTC | CSVVELAGGPTPKQQETQYF
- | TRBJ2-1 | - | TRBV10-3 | TGTGCCATCAGCCTGAGTGGGGCGGGATACAATGAGCAGTTCTTC | CAISLSGAGYNEQFF
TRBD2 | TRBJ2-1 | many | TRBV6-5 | TGTGCCAGCAGTTACTCGGGTAGCGGGACCCCCAATGAGCAGTTCTTC | CASSYSGSGTPNEQFF
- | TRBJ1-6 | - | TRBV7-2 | TGTGCCAGCAGCTACCGGAATTCACCCCTCCACTTT | CASSYRNSPLHF
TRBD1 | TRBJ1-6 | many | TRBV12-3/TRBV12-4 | TGTGCCAGCAGGCTAACAGGGGGTATTTCACCCCTCCACTTT | CASRLTGGISPLHF
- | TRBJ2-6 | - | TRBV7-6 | TGTGCCACCGCCCGGGCCAACGTCCTGACTTTC | CATARANVLTF
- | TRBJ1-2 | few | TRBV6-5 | TGTGCCAGCAGTTACTCTCAGGGGAAGTGGGGCTACACCTTC | CASSYSQGKWGYTF
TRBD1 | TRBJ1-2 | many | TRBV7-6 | TGTGCCAGCAGCCCCAGGGGGGGGGATGGCTACACCTTC | CASSPRGGDGYTF
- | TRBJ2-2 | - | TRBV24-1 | TGTGCCACCAGTGATTCATGGGCTACCGGGGAGCTGTTTTTT | CATSDSWATGELFF
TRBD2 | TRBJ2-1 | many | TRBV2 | TGTGCCAGCAGTGCGGCTAGCGGGACCTACAATGAGCAGTTCTTC | CASSAASGTYNEQFF
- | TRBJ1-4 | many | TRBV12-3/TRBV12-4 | TGTGCCAGCAGTTTCTGGCAGGCCCAATCCCCCAATGAAAAACTGTTTTTT | CASSFWQAQSPNEKLFF
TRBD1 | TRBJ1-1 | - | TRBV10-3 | TGTGCCATCAGCGCGGGACAGGGCCCCCTTGAAGCTTTCTTT | CAISAGQGPLEAFF
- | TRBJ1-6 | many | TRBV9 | TGTGCCAACCTTCTGGATCCGCCCTTTAATTCACCCCTCCACTTT | CANLLDPPFNSPLHF
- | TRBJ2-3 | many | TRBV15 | TGTGCCACCAGCAGAGATTTCGGGGAGGATACGCAGTATTTT | CATSRDFGEDTQYF
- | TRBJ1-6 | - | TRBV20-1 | TGCAGTGCTAGAGATGGGACTGGGGAAATTTCACCCCTCCACTTT | CSARDGTGEISPLHF
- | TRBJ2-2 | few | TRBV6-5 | TGTGCCAGCAGTTACTACATCTCGAACACCGGGGAGCTGTTTTTT | CASSYYISNTGELFF
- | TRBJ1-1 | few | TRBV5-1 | TGCGCCAGCAGCTTGGTGGCGAGGGGACCGGCCACTGAAGCTTTCTTT | CASSLVARGPATEAFF
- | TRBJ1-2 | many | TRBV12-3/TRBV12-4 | TGTGCCAGCAGTTATCTCCTCAAGGGCTACACCTTC | CASSYLLKGYTF
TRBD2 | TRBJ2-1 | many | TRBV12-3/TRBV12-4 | TGTGCCAGCAGCCCAACTAGCGGGGGGGCCAATGAGCAGTTCTTC | CASSPTSGGANEQFF
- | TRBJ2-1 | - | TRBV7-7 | TGTGCCAGCGGAAACGCGGGACTGGGATACAATGAGCAGTTCTTC | CASGNAGLGYNEQFF
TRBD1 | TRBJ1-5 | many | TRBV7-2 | TGTGCCAGCAGCTCAAGGACAGGGGGGCAGCCCCAGCATTTT | CASSSRTGGQPQHF
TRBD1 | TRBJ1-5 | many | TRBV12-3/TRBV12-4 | TGTGCCAGCAGTAGAAGACAGGGTGGCAATCAGCCCCAGCATTTT | CASSRRQGGNQPQHF
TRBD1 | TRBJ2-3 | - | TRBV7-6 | TGTGCCAGCAGCGCCCGACCACCAAGACAGGGCGGACGCGCAGATACGCAGTATTTT | CASSARPPRQGGRADTQYF
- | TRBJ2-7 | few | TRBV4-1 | TGCGCCAGCAGCCAGTCCTACCAATACGAGCAGTACTTC | CASSQSYQYEQYF
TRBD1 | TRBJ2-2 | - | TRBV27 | TGTGCCAGCACCTTCGGACAGGGGATTGGCGGGGAGCTGTTTTTT | CASTFGQGIGGELFF
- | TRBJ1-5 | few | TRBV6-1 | TGTGCCAGCAGCCGAAAACCAGGGGGCAATCAGCCCCAGCATTTT | CASSRKPGGNQPQHF
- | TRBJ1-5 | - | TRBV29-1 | TGCAGCGTAGTAGCAGGGGCGCTTGGACAGCCCCAGCATTTT | CSVVAGALGQPQHF
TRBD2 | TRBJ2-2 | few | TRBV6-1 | TGTGCCAGCAGTCTCTTTAGCGGGAAAACCGGGGAGCTGTTTTTT | CASSLFSGKTGELFF
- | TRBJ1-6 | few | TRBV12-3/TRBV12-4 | TGTGCCAGCAGTTTATTTGACCGCTATTCACCCCTCCACTTT | CASSLFDRYSPLHF
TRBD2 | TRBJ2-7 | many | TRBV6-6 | TGTGCCAGCAGAGCGGGAGACTACGAGCAGTACTTC | CASRAGDYEQYF
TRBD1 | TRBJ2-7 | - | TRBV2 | TGTGCCAGCAGTGAAGAGGGGGCGGTGAGCTCCTACGAGCAGTACTTC | CASSEEGAVSSYEQYF
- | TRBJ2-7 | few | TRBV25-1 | TGTGCCAGCAGTGATTCTTCGAAGGGCTCCGTACCTACGAAGCAGTACTTC | CASSDSSKGSVPTKQYF
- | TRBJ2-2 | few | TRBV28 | TGTGCCAGCAGTTTAGAAGGCTGGTCCTCATACACCGGGGAGCTGTTTTTT | CASSLEGWSSYTGELFF
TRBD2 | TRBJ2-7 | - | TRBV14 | TGTGCCAGCAGCCAAGGTAGCGGGAGAGTGTACGAGCAGTACTTC | CASSQGSGRVYEQYF
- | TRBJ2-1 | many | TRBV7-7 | TGTGCCAGCAGCCCGAGGGTCGAGCGCTCTTGGGATGAGCAGTTCTTC | CASSPRVERSWDEQFF
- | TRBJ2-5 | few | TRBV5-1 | TGCGCCAGCAGCGGCAGATTAGAAGAGACCCAGTACTTC | CASSGRLEETQYF